Below are 15 T cell receptor beta chains sequenced from a single sample in a study of OX40 agonist ivuxolimab in advanced cancers. TCRdb's table, derived via immunoSEQ multiplex PCR, lists solely in-frame clones and lacks some. The table records 75,000 to 100,000 clones, around 86% of them present only once. Sequencing used CD4+ or CD8+ T cells sorted from blood, obtained in a trial of the OX40 agonist ivuxolimab. The receptors stem from an adult with an advanced solid tumor such as melanoma, head and neck, liver or kidney cancer.

In the case of this clone: Other DNA sequences in this sample translate to the same CDR3. The gene calls are TRBV18 and TRBJ2-5; TRBD1 might be the D (6 bases). V lost 3 bases and J 3 bases, leaving 8 bases between the germline ends. The germline V gene encodes CDR1 KGHSH and CDR2 LQKENI. CDR3 length: 13 residues. Here the CDR3 reads CASSPDREETQYF. The CDR3 DNA sequence: TGTGCCAGCTCACCGGACAGAGAAGAGACCCAGTACTTC.

The V and J genes are TRBV25-1 and TRBJ2-5; 13 nucleotides line up with TRBD2. CDR1 and CDR2 (germline): MGHDK, SYGVNS. The CDR3 spans 16 residues. Germline trimming cut 0 bases from V and 7 bases from J; bases unmatched to any gene: 5. CDR3 sequence: CASSEYSTSGGGTQYF. The CDR3 DNA is TGTGCCAGCAGTGAATACTCTACTAGCGGGGGGGGGACCCAGTACTTC.

V gene TRBV6-5 combines with J gene TRBJ1-2; D is unclear. CDR1 is MNHEY, CDR2 SVGAGI, per germline. Deletions cut 11 bases from V and 2 bases from J, with 12 bases between. The CDR3 is made up of 12 amino acids. The CDR3 here is CAGRSPNYGYTF. As DNA, the CDR3 is TGTGCCGGCCGAAGCCCAAACTATGGCTACACCTTC.

V gene TRBV6-5 combines with J gene TRBJ1-2; possibly TRBD1 for D (5 bases). In germline, CDR1 is MNHEY, CDR2 SVGAGI. The V gene lost 2 bases and the J gene lost 1 base, with 11 bases spanning the gap. This CDR3 contains 15 residues. The CDR3 spells CASSYRGRNNYGYTF. The CDR3 region has the DNA TGTGCCAGCAGTTACCGGGGCAGAAATAACTATGGCTACACCTTC.

V and J are TRBV7-2 and TRBJ2-7, with TRBD1 matching over 7 bases. Germline V gene sequence: CDR1 SGHTA, CDR2 FQGNSA. V was clipped by 2 bases and J by 2 bases; unmatched bases: 0. The length of the CDR3 is 13 residues. In nucleotides, the CDR3 is TGTGCCAGCAGCTTAACAGGGGCCTACGAGCAGTACTTC. This sequence encodes CASSLTGAYEQYF. The full variable domain, with the rest looked up from reference TRBV7-2 and TRBJ2-7, is GAGVSQSPSNKVTEKGKDVELRCDPISGHTALYWYRQSLGQGLEFLIYFQGNSAPDKSGLPSDRFSAERTGGSVSTLTIQRTQQEDSAVYLCASSLTGAYEQYFGPGTRLTVT.

This chain connects TRBV2 to TRBJ2-1; tentatively, D is TRBD2 (5 bases). Per the germline V gene, CDR1 is SNHLY and CDR2 is FYNNEI. The CDR3 consists of 13 residues. V lost 4 bases, J lost 8 bases, and 12 bases lay in between. CDR3 in amino acids: CASSGLSRDEQFF. CDR3 in DNA: TGTGCCAGCAGTGGACTAAGTAGGGATGAGCAGTTCTTC.

This sequence joins TRBV4-3 and TRBJ2-5, with 7 positions matching TRBD2. J gave up 3 bases and V 0 bases, and 16 bases lay outside the gene matches. CDR3 length equals 19 residues. Germline V gives CDR1 LGHNA, CDR2 YSLEER. Written as DNA, the CDR3 is TGCGCCAGCAGCCAAGATAGGCCTTCGGGGGGTGGTTCGGAAGAGACCCAGTACTTC. The encoded protein is CASSQDRPSGGGSEETQYF.

The chain recombines TRBV7-3 with TRBJ1-1; tentative D call: TRBD1 (6 bases). This CDR3 has 14 amino acids. The germline gives CDR1 SGHTA, CDR2 FQGTGA. The V end was cut by 5 bases, the J end by 1 base, with 11 bases between. The CDR3 DNA follows: TGTGCCAGCAGCCGACAGGCGGGGAACACTGAAGCTTTCTTT. This codes for CASSRQAGNTEAFF.

The V gene is TRBV12-5, the J gene TRBJ1-6; 10 bases are shared with TRBD1. The length of the CDR3 is 14 residues. After removal of 1 base from V and 9 bases from J, the junction contained 0 bases not matched to a gene. Germline CDR1 LGHNT, CDR2 FRNRAP. CDR3 residues: CASGLGDRGSPLHF. In nucleotides, the CDR3 is TGTGCTAGTGGTTTGGGGGACAGGGGTTCACCCCTCCACTTT.

V usage is TRBV4-2 and J usage is TRBJ2-3; 7 positions match TRBD2. With 0 bases clipped from V and 3 bases from J, the junction kept 6 bases outside the gene matches. This CDR3 is 16 amino acids long. Germline V gene sequence: CDR1 LGHNA, CDR2 YNFKEQ. The DNA of the CDR3 is TGTGCCAGCAGCCAAGATTTCGGGCGGGGGACAGATACGCAGTATTTT. Protein sequence: CASSQDFGRGTDTQYF.

CDR3 bases: TGTGCCAGCAGTAGACGACAGGTGAACACTGAAGCTTTCTTT. Amino acid sequence: CASSRRQVNTEAFF. This chain uses TRBV2 with TRBJ1-1, with D perhaps TRBD1 (6 bases). Germline CDR1 reads SNHLY; CDR2 reads FYNNEI. V was cut by 5 bases and J by 0 bases, with 10 bases left in between. The CDR3 contains 14 residues. Complete variable domain (other parts from reference TRBV2 and TRBJ1-1): EPEVTQTPSHQVTQMGQEVILRCVPISNHLYFYWYRQILGQKVEFLVSFYNNEISEKSEIFDDQFSVERPDGSNFTLKIRSTKLEDSAMYFCASSRRQVNTEAFFGQGTRLTVV.

The table lists this clone with a few counts. This chain links TRBV4-3 with TRBJ2-3; D is perhaps TRBD1 or TRBD2 (5 bases each). The CDR3 length is 14 residues. Trimming cost V 2 bases and J 2 bases, with 8 bases left between them. Germline values: CDR1 LGHNA, CDR2 YSLEER. The CDR3, as DNA: TGCGCCAGCAGCCAATTGGGGGTCACAGATACGCAGTATTTT. This gives the protein CASSQLGVTDTQYF.

The chain carries TRBV5-6 and TRBJ2-7; D ambiguous. The V gene lost 0 bases and the J gene lost 2 bases, with 9 bases spanning the gap. Germline CDR1 and CDR2: SGHDT and YYEEEE. CDR3 length: 14 residues. CDR3 sequence reads: CASSLASQPYEQYF. Written as DNA, the CDR3 is TGTGCCAGCAGCTTGGCTTCCCAGCCCTACGAGCAGTACTTC.

This clone was seen a few times. The CDR3 DNA sequence: TGTGCCAGCAGGACTAGGTCGCCTGGCCCCTACGAGCAGTACTTC. This translates into CASRTRSPGPYEQYF. The chain recombines TRBV28 with TRBJ2-7; D is possibly TRBD2 (6 bases). Germline V lookup: CDR1 MDHEN, CDR2 SYDVKM. The V end lost 6 bases, the J end lost 2 bases, and 17 bases lay between the germline ends. The CDR3 is 15 residues long.

The chain couples TRBV7-9 to TRBJ2-2, with TRBD1 matching 10 bases. The CDR3 consists of 14 residues. V shed 5 bases, J shed 5 bases, and the junction held 2 bases outside the gene matches. Germline V gene data show CDR1 as SEHNR and CDR2 as FQNEAQ (reference sequence). The CDR3 is CASSGQGGTGELFF. DNA of the CDR3: TGTGCCAGCAGCGGACAGGGGGGGACCGGGGAGCTGTTTTTT.